This TCR beta chain was captured in a study of cytomegalovirus exposure and HLA in healthy donors. V shed 4 bases and J 8 bases; nucleotides not matched to a gene: 5. This CDR3 is built from 12 residues. From germline, CDR1 is SGDLS and CDR2 YYNGEE. This table comes from immunoSEQ multiplex PCR, and its TCRdb copy is limited to in-frame clones, with some not included. The data contain roughly 330,000 clones, about nine tenths of them seen just once; the ten biggest clones take up approximately 1.2%. In the case of this clone: Antigen: not known.

The donors were part of the validation cohort of 100 to 150 subjects. That cohort was separate from the first cohort, which comprised 700 or so subjects. Study observations and caveats: The study designated 150 or so TCR beta chains cytomegalovirus-associated. Cytomegalovirus status was reportedly diagnosed by the classifier with high specificity and sensitivity. As confirmed in vitro, a few CMV-associated chains were specific for CMV antigens.

The J gene is TRBJ1-2, the V gene TRBV9, with TRBD1 identical over 7 bases. This receptor was taken from a woman in her twenties or thirties in good health and CMV-seropositive. The material sequenced was PBMCs. As DNA, the CDR3 is TGTGCCAGCAGCATACAGGGGAGCGGCTACACCTTC. Translating it yields CASSIQGSGYTF.